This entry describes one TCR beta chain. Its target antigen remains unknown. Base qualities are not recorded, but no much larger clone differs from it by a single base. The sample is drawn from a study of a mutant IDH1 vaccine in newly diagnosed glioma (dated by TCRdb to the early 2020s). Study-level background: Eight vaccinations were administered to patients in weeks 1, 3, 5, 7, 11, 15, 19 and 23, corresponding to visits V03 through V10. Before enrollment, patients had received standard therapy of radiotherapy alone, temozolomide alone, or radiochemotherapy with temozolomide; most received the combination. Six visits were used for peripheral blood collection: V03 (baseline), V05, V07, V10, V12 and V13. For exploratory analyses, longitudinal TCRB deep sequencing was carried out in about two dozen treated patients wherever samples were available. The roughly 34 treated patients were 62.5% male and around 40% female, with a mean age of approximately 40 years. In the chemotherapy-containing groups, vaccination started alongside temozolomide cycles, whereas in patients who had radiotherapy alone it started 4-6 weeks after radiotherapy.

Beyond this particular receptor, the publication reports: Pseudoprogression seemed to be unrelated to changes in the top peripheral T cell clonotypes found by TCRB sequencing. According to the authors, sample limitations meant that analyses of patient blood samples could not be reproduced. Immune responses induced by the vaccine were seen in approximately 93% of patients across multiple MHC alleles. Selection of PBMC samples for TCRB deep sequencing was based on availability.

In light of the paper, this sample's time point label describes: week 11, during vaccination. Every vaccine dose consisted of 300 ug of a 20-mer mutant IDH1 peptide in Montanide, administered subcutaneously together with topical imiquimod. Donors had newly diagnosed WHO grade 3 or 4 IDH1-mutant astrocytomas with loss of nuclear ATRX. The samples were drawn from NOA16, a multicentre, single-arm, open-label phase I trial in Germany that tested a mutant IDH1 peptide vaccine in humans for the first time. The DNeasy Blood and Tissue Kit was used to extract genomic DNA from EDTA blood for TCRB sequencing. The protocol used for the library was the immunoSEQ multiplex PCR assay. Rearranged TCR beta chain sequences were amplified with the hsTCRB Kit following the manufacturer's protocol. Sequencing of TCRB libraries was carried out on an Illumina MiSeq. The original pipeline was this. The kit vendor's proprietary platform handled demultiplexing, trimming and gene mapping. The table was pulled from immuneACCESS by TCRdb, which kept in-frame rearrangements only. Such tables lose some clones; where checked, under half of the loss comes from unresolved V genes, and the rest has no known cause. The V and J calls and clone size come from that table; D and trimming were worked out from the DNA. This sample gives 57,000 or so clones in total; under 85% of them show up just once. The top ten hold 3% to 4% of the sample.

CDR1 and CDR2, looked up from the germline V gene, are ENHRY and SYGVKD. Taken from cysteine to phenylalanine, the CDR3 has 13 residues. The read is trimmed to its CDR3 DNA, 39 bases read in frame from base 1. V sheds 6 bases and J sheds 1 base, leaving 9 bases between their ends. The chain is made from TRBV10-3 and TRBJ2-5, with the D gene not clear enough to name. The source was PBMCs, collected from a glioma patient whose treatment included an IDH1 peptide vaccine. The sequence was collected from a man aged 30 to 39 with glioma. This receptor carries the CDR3 CAISLGAQETQYF. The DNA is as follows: TGTGCCATCAGCCTTGGCGCCCAAGAGACCCAGTACTTC.